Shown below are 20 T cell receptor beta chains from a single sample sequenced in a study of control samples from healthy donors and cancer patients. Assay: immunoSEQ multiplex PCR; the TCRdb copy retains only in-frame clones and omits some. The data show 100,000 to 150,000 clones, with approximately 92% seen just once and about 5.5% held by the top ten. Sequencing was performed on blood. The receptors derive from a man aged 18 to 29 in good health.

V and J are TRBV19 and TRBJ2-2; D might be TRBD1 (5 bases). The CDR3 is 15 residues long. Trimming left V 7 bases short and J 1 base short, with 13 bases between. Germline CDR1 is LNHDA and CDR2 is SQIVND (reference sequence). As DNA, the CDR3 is TGTGCCAGTATTCAGGGAAACCTGAACACCGGGGAGCTGTTTTTT. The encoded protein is CASIQGNLNTGELFF.

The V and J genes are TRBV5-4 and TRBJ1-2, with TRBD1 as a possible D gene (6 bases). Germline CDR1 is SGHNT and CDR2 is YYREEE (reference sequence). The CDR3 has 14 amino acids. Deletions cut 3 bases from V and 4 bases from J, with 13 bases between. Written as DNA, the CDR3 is TGTGCCAGCAGCTCTACCACAGGGTTCTATGGCTACACCTTC. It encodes CASSSTTGFYGYTF. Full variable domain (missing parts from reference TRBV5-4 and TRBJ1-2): ETGVTQSPTHLIKTRGQQVTLRCSSQSGHNTVSWYQQALGQGPQFIFQYYREEENGRGNFPPRFSGLQFPNYSSELNVNALELDDSALYLCASSSTTGFYGYTFGSGTRLTVV.

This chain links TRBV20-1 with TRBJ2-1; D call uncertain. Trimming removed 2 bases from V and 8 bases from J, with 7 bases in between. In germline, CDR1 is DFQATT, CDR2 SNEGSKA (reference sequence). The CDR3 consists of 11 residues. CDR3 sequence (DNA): TGCAGTGCTAGATCCCGTCATGAGCAGTTCTTC. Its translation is CSARSRHEQFF.

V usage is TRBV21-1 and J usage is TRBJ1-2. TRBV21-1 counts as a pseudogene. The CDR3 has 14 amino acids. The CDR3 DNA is TGTGCCAGCAGCAAAGTTTGGGAAGAATGTGGCTACACCTTC. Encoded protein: CASSKVWEECGYTF.

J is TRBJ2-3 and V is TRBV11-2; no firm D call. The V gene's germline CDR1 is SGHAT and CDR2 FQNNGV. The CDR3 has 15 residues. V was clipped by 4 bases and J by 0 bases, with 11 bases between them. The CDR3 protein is CASSSRFASTDTQYF. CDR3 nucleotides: TGTGCCAGCAGCTCCCGCTTTGCTAGCACAGATACGCAGTATTTT.

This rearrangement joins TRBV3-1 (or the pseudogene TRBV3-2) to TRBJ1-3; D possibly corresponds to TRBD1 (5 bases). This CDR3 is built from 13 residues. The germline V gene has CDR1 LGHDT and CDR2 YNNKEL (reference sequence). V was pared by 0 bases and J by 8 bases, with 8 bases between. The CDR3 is CASSQEGLDTIYF. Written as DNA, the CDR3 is TGTGCCAGCAGCCAAGAGGGGCTAGACACCATATATTTT.

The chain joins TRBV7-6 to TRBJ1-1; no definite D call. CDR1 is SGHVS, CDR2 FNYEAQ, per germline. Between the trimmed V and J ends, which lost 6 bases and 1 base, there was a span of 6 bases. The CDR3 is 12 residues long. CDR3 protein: CASRDPNTEAFF. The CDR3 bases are TGTGCCAGCAGAGACCCGAACACTGAAGCTTTCTTT.

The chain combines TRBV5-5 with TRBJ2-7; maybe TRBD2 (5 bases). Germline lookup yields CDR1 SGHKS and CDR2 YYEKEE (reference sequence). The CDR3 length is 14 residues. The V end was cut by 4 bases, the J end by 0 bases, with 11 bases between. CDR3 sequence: CASSTREGSYEQYF. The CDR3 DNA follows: TGTGCCAGCAGCACGAGAGAGGGCTCCTACGAGCAGTACTTC.

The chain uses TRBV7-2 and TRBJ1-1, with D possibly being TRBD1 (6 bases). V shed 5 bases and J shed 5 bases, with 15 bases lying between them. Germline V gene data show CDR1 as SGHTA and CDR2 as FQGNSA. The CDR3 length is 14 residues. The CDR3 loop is CASSGEDRETEAFF. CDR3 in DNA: TGTGCCAGCAGCGGGGAGGACAGAGAAACTGAAGCTTTCTTT. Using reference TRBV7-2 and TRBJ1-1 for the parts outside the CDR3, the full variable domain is GAGVSQSPSNKVTEKGKDVELRCDPISGHTALYWYRQSLGQGLEFLIYFQGNSAPDKSGLPSDRFSAERTGGSVSTLTIQRTQQEDSAVYLCASSGEDRETEAFFGQGTRLTVV.

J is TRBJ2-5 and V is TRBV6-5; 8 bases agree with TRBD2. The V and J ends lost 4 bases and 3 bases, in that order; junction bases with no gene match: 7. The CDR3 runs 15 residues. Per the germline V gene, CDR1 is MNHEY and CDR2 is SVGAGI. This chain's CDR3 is CASSSTGRGEETQYF. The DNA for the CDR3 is TGTGCCAGCAGTTCCACCGGGAGGGGGGAAGAGACCCAGTACTTC.

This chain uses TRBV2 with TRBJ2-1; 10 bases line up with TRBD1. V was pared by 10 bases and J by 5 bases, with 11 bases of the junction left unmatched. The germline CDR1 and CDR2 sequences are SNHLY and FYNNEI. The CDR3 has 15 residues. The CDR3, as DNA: TGTGCCACCAGAATGGGGACAGGGGATAACAATGAGCAGTTCTTC. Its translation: CATRMGTGDNNEQFF.

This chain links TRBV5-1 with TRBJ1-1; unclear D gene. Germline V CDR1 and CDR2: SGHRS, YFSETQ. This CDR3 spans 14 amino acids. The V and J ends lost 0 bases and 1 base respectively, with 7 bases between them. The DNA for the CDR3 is TGCGCCAGCAGCTTGGATCCCCAGAACACTGAAGCTTTCTTT. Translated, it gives CASSLDPQNTEAFF. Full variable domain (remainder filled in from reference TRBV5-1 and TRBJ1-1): KAGVTQTPRYLIKTRGQQVTLSCSPISGHRSVSWYQQTPGQGLQFLFEYFSETQRNKGNFPGRFSGRQFSNSRSEMNVSTLELGDSALYLCASSLDPQNTEAFFGQGTRLTVV.

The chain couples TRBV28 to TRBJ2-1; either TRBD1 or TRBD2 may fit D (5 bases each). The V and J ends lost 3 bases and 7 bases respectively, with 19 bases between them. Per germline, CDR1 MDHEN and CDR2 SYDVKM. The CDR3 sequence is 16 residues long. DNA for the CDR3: TGTGCCAGCAGTTTGCCAGGGAGTGGACAATCGAATGAGCAGTTCTTC. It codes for CASSLPGSGQSNEQFF.

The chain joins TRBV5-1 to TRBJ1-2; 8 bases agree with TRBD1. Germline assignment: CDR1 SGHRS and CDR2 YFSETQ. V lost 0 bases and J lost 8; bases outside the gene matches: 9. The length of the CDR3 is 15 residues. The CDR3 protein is CASSLGDRSTGGYTF. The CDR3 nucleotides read TGCGCCAGCAGCTTGGGGGACAGGTCTACCGGCGGCTACACCTTC.

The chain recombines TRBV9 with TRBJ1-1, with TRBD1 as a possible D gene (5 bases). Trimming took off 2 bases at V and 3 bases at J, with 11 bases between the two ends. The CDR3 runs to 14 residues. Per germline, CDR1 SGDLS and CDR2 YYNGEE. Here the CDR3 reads CASSVDQGDTEAFF. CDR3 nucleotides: TGTGCCAGCAGCGTGGATCAGGGTGACACTGAAGCTTTCTTT.

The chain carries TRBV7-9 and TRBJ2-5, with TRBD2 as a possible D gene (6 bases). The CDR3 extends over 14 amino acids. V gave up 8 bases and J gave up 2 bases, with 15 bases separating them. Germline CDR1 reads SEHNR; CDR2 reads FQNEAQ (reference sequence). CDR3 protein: CASAIPAGQETQYF. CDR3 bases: TGTGCCAGCGCCATACCGGCGGGGCAAGAGACCCAGTACTTC.

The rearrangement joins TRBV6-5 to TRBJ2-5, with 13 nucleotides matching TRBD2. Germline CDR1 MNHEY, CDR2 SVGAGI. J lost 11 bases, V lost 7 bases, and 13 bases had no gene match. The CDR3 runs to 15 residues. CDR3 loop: CASKSGTSGVRAQYF. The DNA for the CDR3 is TGTGCCAGCAAATCCGGGACTAGCGGGGTCCGGGCTCAGTACTTC.

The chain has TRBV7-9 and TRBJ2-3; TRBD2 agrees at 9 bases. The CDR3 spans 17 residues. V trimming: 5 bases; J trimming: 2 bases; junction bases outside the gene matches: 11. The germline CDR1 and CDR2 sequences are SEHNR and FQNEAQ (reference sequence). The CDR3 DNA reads TGTGCCAGCAGCGCCCGTTCCGGGACTAGCACCACAGATACGCAGTATTTT. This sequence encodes CASSARSGTSTTDTQYF.

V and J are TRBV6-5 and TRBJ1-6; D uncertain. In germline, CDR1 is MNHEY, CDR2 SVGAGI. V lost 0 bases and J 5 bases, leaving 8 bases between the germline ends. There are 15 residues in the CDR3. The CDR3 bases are TGTGCCAGCAGTTACTCGAACAGAAATAATTCACCCCTCCACTTT. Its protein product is CASSYSNRNNSPLHF.

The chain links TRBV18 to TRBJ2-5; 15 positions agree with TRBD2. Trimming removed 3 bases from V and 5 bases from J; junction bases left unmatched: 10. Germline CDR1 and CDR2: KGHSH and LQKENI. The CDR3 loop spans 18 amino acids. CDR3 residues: CASSPWTSGGAGLETQYF. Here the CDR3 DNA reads TGTGCCAGCTCACCCTGGACTAGCGGGGGGGCCGGTTTGGAGACCCAGTACTTC.